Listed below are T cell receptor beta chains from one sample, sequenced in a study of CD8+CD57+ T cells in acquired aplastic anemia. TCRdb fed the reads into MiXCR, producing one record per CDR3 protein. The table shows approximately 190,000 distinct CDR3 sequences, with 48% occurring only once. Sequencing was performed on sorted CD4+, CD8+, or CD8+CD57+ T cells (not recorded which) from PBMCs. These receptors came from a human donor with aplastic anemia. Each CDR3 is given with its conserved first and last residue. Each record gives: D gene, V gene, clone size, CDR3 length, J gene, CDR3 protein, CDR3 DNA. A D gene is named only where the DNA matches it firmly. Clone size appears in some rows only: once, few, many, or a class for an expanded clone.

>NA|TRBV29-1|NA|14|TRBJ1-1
CSVEDSAGKTEAFF
TGCAGCGTTGAAGATTCGGCAGGGAAGACTGAAGCTTTCTTT
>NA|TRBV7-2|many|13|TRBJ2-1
CASTKDSYNEQFF
TGTGCCAGCACCAAGGACAGTTACAATGAGCAGTTCTTC
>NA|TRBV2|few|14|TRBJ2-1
CASSELGKGNEQFF
TGTGCCAGCAGTGAACTAGGGAAGGGCAATGAGCAGTTCTTC
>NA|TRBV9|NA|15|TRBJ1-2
CASSVGLGQNYGYTF
TGTGCCAGCAGCGTAGGATTAGGGCAAAACTATGGCTACACCTTC
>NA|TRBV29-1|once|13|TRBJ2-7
CSVEGGGGYEQYF
TGCAGCGTTGAAGGTGGAGGGGGCTACGAGCAGTACTTC
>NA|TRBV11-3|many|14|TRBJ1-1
CASSLYSGGTEAFF
TGTGCCAGCAGCTTATACAGCGGCGGCACTGAAGCTTTCTTT
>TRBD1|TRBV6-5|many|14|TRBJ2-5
CASQEGTGKETQYF
TGTGCCAGCCAGGAAGGGACAGGGAAAGAGACCCAGTACTTC
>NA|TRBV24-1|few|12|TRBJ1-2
CATSSEGGSYTF
TGTGCCACCAGTTCGGAGGGGGGTAGCTACACCTTC
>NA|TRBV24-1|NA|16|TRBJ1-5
CATSASRGRGNQPQHF
TGTGCCACCAGTGCGTCCCGGGGGCGCGGCAATCAGCCCCAGCATTTT
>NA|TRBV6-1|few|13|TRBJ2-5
CASRRGRGETQYF
TGTGCCAGCAGAAGGGGCCGAGGAGAGACCCAGTACTTC
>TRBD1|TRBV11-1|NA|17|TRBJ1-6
CASSPGQGQGYNSPLHF
TGTGCCAGCAGCCCCGGACAGGGGCAAGGATATAATTCACCCCTCCACTTT
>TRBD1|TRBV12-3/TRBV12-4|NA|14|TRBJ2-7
CASSPGTGYYEQYF
TGTGCCAGCAGTCCGGGGACAGGATACTACGAGCAGTACTTC
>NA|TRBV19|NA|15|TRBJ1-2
CASSNPTGWDPGYTF
TGTGCCAGTAGTAACCCGACAGGTTGGGATCCTGGCTACACCTTC
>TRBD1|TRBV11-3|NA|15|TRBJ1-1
CASSPWTGIGTEAFF
TGTGCCAGCAGCCCTTGGACAGGGATCGGCACTGAAGCTTTCTTT
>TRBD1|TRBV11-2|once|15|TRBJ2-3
CASSRDRDSTDTQYF
TGTGCCAGCAGCCGCGATAGGGACAGTACAGATACGCAGTATTTT
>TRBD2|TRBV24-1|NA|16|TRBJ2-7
CASSLTLAGESYEQYF
TGTGCCAGCAGCTTGACCTTAGCGGGGGAGTCCTACGAGCAGTACTTC
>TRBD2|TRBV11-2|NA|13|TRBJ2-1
CASSLGLARLQFF
TGTGCCAGCAGCTTGGGACTAGCGAGATTGCAGTTCTTC
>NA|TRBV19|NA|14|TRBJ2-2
CASRIGWNTGELFF
TGTGCCAGTAGAATAGGTTGGAACACCGGGGAGCTGTTTTTT
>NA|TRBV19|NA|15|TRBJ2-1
CASSIDSLAWNEQFF
TGTGCCAGTAGTATAGATTCCCTAGCTTGGAATGAGCAGTTCTTC
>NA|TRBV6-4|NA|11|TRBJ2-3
CASSAGVAQYF
TGTGCCAGCAGCGCAGGGGTAGCGCAGTATTTT
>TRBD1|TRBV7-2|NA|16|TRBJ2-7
CASSLGPGQGKYEQYF
TGTGCCAGCAGCTTAGGGCCGGGACAGGGAAAATACGAGCAGTACTTC
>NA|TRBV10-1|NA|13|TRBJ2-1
CASSEREGTEQFF
TGCGCCAGCAGTGAACGAGAAGGCACTGAGCAGTTCTTC
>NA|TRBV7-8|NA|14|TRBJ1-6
CASSLKVQGSPLHF
TGTGCCAGCAGCCTAAAGGTGCAGGGATCACCCCTCCACTTT
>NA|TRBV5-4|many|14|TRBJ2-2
CASSLSGNTGELFF
TGTGCCAGCAGCTTGTCCGGAAACACCGGGGAGCTGTTTTTT
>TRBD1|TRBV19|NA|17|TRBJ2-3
CATRDRGGTTSTDTQYF
TGTGCCACGAGAGACAGGGGGGGAACCACTAGCACAGATACGCAGTATTTT
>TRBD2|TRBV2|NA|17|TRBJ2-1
CASSKFGRGSSYNEQFF
TGTGCCAGCAGTAAGTTTGGGCGGGGGAGCTCCTACAATGAGCAGTTCTTC
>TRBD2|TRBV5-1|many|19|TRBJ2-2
CASSLVVLAGHANTGELFF
TGCGCCAGCAGCTTGGTTGTGTTAGCGGGGCACGCGAACACCGGGGAGCTGTTTTTT
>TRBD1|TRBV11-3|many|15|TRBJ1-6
CASSTRQGHNSPLHF
TGTGCCAGCAGCACGCGACAGGGTCACAATTCACCCCTCCACTTT
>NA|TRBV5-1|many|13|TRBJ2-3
CASSLRTTDTQYF
TGCGCCAGCAGCTTGCGAACCACAGATACGCAGTATTTT
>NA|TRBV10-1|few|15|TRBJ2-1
CARRYGGFSAFPEFF
TGCGCCCGGCGATACGGGGGTTTCTCGGCCTTTCCTGAGTTCTTC
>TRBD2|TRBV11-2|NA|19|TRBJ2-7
CASSSRDSGTSGVVYEQYF
TGTGCCAGCAGCTCTAGGGATTCCGGGACTAGCGGGGTTGTCTACGAGCAGTACTTC